This T cell receptor (beta chain) was observed in a study of T cells in Graves' hyperthyroidism and ophthalmopathy. Trimming left V 6 bases short and J 7 bases short, with 15 bases between. Germline lookup yields CDR1 KGHDR and CDR2 SFDVKD. This CDR3 has 13 residues. Amplification of TCR beta CDR3 regions used RNA as the template. A set of HTBI primers served as the primers for a first-round RT-PCR of the TCR CDR3. TCRdb re-derived calls from the multiplex PCR reads in MiXCR, one entry per CDR3 protein. The data contain 550,000 to 700,000 distinct CDR3 sequences, roughly 14% of them seen just once; the ten biggest clones take up approximately 4.3%. From roughly 9.2 ml of fresh peripheral blood, PBMCs were isolated.

The sequence was collected from a woman aged 40 to 55 with Graves' ophthalmopathy. The genes are TRBV24-1 and TRBJ2-7, with D perhaps TRBD2 (5 bases). The specimen sequenced was blood. The CDR3 loop is CATSHFNGGEQYF. CDR3 DNA sequence: TGTGCCACCAGTCACTTTAATGGCGGGGAGCAGTACTTC.